The 23 T cell receptor beta chains listed next were all sequenced from one sample in a study of CD8 T cells in ankylosing spondylitis. TCRdb used MiXCR to reprocess the 5' RACE reads, holding one entry per CDR3 protein. The data show about 190,000 distinct CDR3 sequences, with roughly 13% seen just once and 8% to 13% held by the top ten. Sequencing was performed on blood, either unsorted or a sorted T cell fraction (not recorded which). The receptors stem from a female donor with ankylosing spondylitis or in good health (not recorded which).

This clonotype came up a few times. The chain couples TRBV11-2 to TRBJ2-7; a possible D gene is TRBD2 (6 bases). The CDR3 sequence is 15 residues long. V lost 2 bases, J lost 2 bases, and 13 bases lay in between. Germline V CDR1 and CDR2: SGHAT, FQNNGV. The CDR3 sequence is CASSLWERATYEQYF. The CDR3 DNA reads as TGTGCCAGCAGCTTATGGGAGCGGGCCACCTACGAGCAGTACTTC.

This clonotype was picked up many times. This rearrangement joins TRBV6-2 or TRBV6-3 to TRBJ1-2; a weak D match, TRBD1 (6 bases). V dropped 5 bases and J dropped 4 bases, with 14 bases sitting between them. The CDR3 loop spans 14 amino acids. Germline V gives CDR1 MNHEY, CDR2 SVGEGT. DNA for the CDR3: TGTGCCAGCAGTCGGACACAGGGAATCTATGGCTACACCTTC. This gives the protein CASSRTQGIYGYTF.

This clonotype has at least ten counts. V and J are TRBV11-3 and TRBJ1-1; a possible D gene is TRBD1 (5 bases). CDR1 and CDR2 (germline): SGHNT, YENEEA. The CDR3 contains 15 residues. V was clipped by 4 bases and J by 7 bases, with 19 bases between them. CDR3 sequence: CASSSRTEGLHEAFF. For the CDR3, the DNA is TGTGCCAGCAGCTCTAGGACCGAGGGACTCCATGAAGCTTTCTTT.

Comments on this clonotype: The junction departs from the called germline gene at one end, perhaps through a read error. This chain links TRBV7-7 with TRBJ2-5; D unresolved. The length of the CDR3 is 13 residues. Germline CDR1 and CDR2: SSHAT and FNYEAQ (reference sequence). The CDR3 protein is CASSIGPEETQYF. As DNA, the CDR3 is TGTGCTAGCAGCATCGGACCAGAAGAGACCCAGTACTTC.

This clonotype came up many times. The CDR3 loop is CAISEPPPGTSNSYNEQFF. The CDR3, as DNA: TGTGCCATCAGTGAGCCACCCCCCGGAACCTCGAACTCCTACAATGAGCAGTTCTTC. This chain links TRBV10-3 with TRBJ2-1; no definite D call. This CDR3 has 19 residues. V was cut by 2 bases and J by 0 bases, with 20 bases left in between. The germline V gene has CDR1 ENHRY and CDR2 SYGVKD.

This clonotype was seen a handful of times. The V gene is TRBV4-3, the J gene TRBJ1-6, with a weak D call TRBD1 (5 bases). V was shortened by 0 bases and J by 9 bases, with 18 bases between the two germline ends. The CDR3 length is 17 residues. Germline lookup yields CDR1 LGHNA and CDR2 YSLEER. CDR3 DNA: TGCGCCAGCAGCCAAGAAGCACAGGACATGCCGGCTTCACCCCTCCACTTT. Encoded protein: CASSQEAQDMPASPLHF.

There are many counts of this clonotype. CDR3 protein: CSVAAYRERTDYTF. The CDR3 DNA sequence: TGCAGCGTCGCGGCCTACAGGGAAAGAACGGACTACACCTTC. V and J are TRBV29-1 and TRBJ1-2; D perhaps matches TRBD1 (6 bases). The CDR3 has 14 residues. Germline CDR1 SQVTM, CDR2 ANQGSEA. Trimming cost V 6 bases and J 10 bases, with 24 bases left between them.

Concerning this clonotype itself: At one end the junction does not follow the germline gene, possibly because of a read error. The chain has TRBV7-9 and TRBJ2-7; D gene ambiguous. CDR1 is SEHNR and CDR2 is FQNEAQ in the germline V gene (reference sequence). The CDR3 runs to 11 residues. The CDR3 DNA follows: TGTGCCAGGAGCTTAAGTGGCGAGCAGTACTTC. Protein: CARSLSGEQYF.

In regard to this clonotype: A clone one base away is much larger, so this may be a read error. The V gene is TRBV12-3 or TRBV12-4, the J gene TRBJ2-5; TRBD1 aligns across 9 bases. This CDR3 is built from 15 residues. The CDR3 protein is CARSRGQGLGETQYF. DNA for the CDR3: TGTGCCCGCAGTAGAGGACAGGGGCTGGGAGAGACCCAGTACTTC.

The rearrangement links TRBV9 to TRBJ1-1; D possibly corresponds to TRBD1 (5 bases). CDR3 length: 14 residues. Germline lookup yields CDR1 SGDLS and CDR2 YYNGEE. Between the trimmed V and J ends, which lost 0 bases and 2 bases, there was a span of 8 bases. The CDR3 DNA reads TGTGCCAGCAGCGTAGTGGGGGAAAACACTGAAGCTTTCTTT. Its translation is CASSVVGENTEAFF.

At least ten counts were recorded for this clonotype. This chain joins TRBV4-2 and TRBJ1-1, with unresolved D. CDR3 length: 15 residues. The germline V gene has CDR1 LGHNA and CDR2 YNFKEQ. V shed 0 bases and J shed 5 bases, with 13 bases lying between them. The CDR3 reads CASSQDGPAGTEAFF. CDR3 coding DNA: TGTGCCAGCAGCCAAGATGGGCCAGCGGGAACTGAAGCTTTCTTT.

This clonotype was recorded many times. The J gene is TRBJ2-1, the V gene TRBV6-2 or TRBV6-3, with D possibly being TRBD1 (5 bases). V lost 10 bases, J lost 0 bases, and 10 bases lay in between. The CDR3 is 13 residues long. Germline CDR1 and CDR2: MNHEY and SVGEGT. The CDR3 reads CAISTDSYNEQFF. In DNA, the CDR3 is TGTGCCATTTCGACAGACTCCTACAATGAGCAGTTCTTC.

The chain has TRBV5-1 and TRBJ1-1; tentative D call: TRBD1 (5 bases). The CDR3 is 14 residues long. Looked up from germline, CDR1 is SGHRS and CDR2 is YFSETQ. Trimming pared 0 bases from V and 7 bases from J, leaving 13 bases between. CDR3 DNA sequence: TGCGCCAGCAGCTTGGCGGGGACGAACGGTGAAGCTTTCTTT. This sequence encodes CASSLAGTNGEAFF. The whole variable domain, filled in from reference TRBV5-1 and TRBJ1-1, reads KAGVTQTPRYLIKTRGQQVTLSCSPISGHRSVSWYQQTPGQGLQFLFEYFSETQRNKGNFPGRFSGRQFSNSRSEMNVSTLELGDSALYLCASSLAGTNGEAFFGQGTRLTVV.

This clonotype was detected many times. The V call is TRBV27, the J call TRBJ2-7; D gene uncertain. The germline V and J ends were trimmed by 5 bases and 5 bases, with 10 bases remaining between them. In germline, CDR1 is MNHEY, CDR2 SMNVEV (reference sequence). The CDR3 is 12 amino acids. The CDR3 nucleotides are TGTGCCAGCAGTCGGCTCGGAGACGAGCAGTACTTC. Its translation: CASSRLGDEQYF.

This clonotype was recorded at least ten times. The chain links TRBV7-2 to TRBJ1-5, with D uncertain. Germline V gene data show CDR1 as SGHTA and CDR2 as FQGNSA. V lost 5 bases and J lost 5, with 13 bases in between. This CDR3 is built from 14 residues. CDR3 amino acids: CASSLSPGYQPQHF. The DNA of the CDR3 is TGTGCCAGCAGCCTATCCCCCGGGTATCAGCCCCAGCATTTT. The full variable domain, completed using reference TRBV7-2 and TRBJ1-5, is GAGVSQSPSNKVTEKGKDVELRCDPISGHTALYWYRQSLGQGLEFLIYFQGNSAPDKSGLPSDRFSAERTGGSVSTLTIQRTQQEDSAVYLCASSLSPGYQPQHFGDGTRLSIL.

This clonotype has more than one count but fewer than ten. The gene calls are TRBV12-3 or TRBV12-4 and TRBJ2-1, with TRBD2 matching 7 bases. The CDR3 contains 14 residues. The V segment lost 11 bases and the J segment 12 bases; nucleotides outside the gene matches: 19. The CDR3, as DNA: TGTGCCGGTTCGGGGGGTGGCCTCCGAGGCGCGCAGTTCTTC. Translating it yields CAGSGGGLRGAQFF.

This clonotype was found a few times. The gene calls are TRBV7-8 and TRBJ2-3; D is unclear. The CDR3 has 13 amino acids. Per germline, CDR1 SGHVS and CDR2 FQNEAQ. V gave up 7 bases and J gave up 3 bases, with 11 bases separating them. The CDR3 DNA is TGTGCCAGCACCTCATTTAGAACAGATACGCAGTATTTT. This encodes CASTSFRTDTQYF. Filled out from reference TRBV7-8 and TRBJ2-3, the complete variable domain reads GAGVSQSPRYKVAKRGQDVALRCDPISGHVSLFWYQQALGQGPEFLTYFQNEAQLDKSGLPSDRFFAERPEGSVSTLKIQRTQQEDSAVYLCASTSFRTDTQYFGPGTRLTVL.

This chain links TRBV5-1 with TRBJ2-1; TRBD2 aligns across 7 bases. This CDR3 comprises 14 residues. CDR1 SGHRS and CDR2 YFSETQ come from the germline V gene. The V segment lost 4 bases and the J segment 8 bases; nucleotides outside the gene matches: 9. For the CDR3, the DNA is TGCGCCAGCAGCAGGGAACGGGAGGAGGATGAGCAGTTCTTC. It yields the protein CASSREREEDEQFF.

This clonotype was recorded at least ten times. Here the CDR3 DNA reads TGCAGTGCTAATGGGCAGGGGGCTGTCACAGATACGCAGTATTTT. This sequence encodes CSANGQGAVTDTQYF. The chain is built from TRBV20-1 and TRBJ2-3; 8 nucleotides line up with TRBD1. Per germline, CDR1 DFQATT and CDR2 SNEGSKA (reference sequence). This CDR3 has 15 amino acids. Trimming removed 4 bases from V and 2 bases from J; junction bases left unmatched: 8.

This clonotype was seen at least ten times. This sequence joins TRBV30 and TRBJ1-5, with D uncertain. This CDR3 comprises 14 residues. V was pared by 2 bases and J by 2 bases, with 10 bases between. Germline CDR1 GTSNPN, CDR2 SVGIG (reference sequence). CDR3 in amino acids: CAWSTGLGNQPQHF. The CDR3 coding sequence is TGTGCCTGGAGTACGGGGTTGGGCAATCAGCCCCAGCATTTT.

This clonotype was counted at least ten times. This chain's CDR3 is CAISLAGGPADTQYF. Here the CDR3 DNA reads TGTGCCATCAGTCTAGCGGGAGGGCCGGCAGATACGCAGTATTTT. This chain links TRBV10-3 with TRBJ2-3; 12 bases are a match to TRBD2. This CDR3 contains 15 residues. V gave up 5 bases and J gave up 4 bases; unmatched junction bases: 4. Germline-derived CDR1 and CDR2 are ENHRY and SYGVKD.

In regard to this clonotype: This sequence may be a read error, since a much larger clone differs from it by one base. The gene calls are TRBV7-3 and TRBJ2-7; no firm D call. The CDR3 loop spans 13 amino acids. Germline V gene sequence: CDR1 SGHTA, CDR2 FQGTGA. This CDR3 reads CPSSLTALHEQYF. CDR3 nucleotides: TGTCCCAGCAGCTTAACTGCACTTCACGAGCAGTACTTC.

This clonotype came up many times. V is TRBV6-2 or TRBV6-3 and J is TRBJ2-7; no reliable D call. V was trimmed by 0 bases and J by 6 bases, leaving 3 bases between them. The CDR3 length is 11 residues. Per the germline V gene, CDR1 is MNHEY and CDR2 is SVGEGT. DNA for the CDR3: TGTGCCAGCAGTTACTCGATCGAGCAGTACTTC. Encoded protein: CASSYSIEQYF.